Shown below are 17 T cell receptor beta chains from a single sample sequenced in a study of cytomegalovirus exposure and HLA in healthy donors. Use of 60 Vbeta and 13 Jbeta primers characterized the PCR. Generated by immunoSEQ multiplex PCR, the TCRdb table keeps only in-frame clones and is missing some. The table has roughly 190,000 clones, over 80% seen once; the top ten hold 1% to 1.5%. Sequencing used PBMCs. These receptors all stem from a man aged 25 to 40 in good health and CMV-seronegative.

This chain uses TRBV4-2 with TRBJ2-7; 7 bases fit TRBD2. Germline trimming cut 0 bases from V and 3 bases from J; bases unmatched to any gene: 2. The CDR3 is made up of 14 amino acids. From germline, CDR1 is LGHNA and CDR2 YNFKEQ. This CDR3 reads CASSQDPSGYEQYF. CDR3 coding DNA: TGTGCCAGCAGCCAAGATCCTAGCGGCTACGAGCAGTACTTC.

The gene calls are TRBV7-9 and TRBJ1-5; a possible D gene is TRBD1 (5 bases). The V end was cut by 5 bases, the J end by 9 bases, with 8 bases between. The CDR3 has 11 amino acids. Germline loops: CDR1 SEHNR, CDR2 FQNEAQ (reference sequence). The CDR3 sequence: CASSLGLPQHF. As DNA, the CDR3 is TGTGCCAGCAGCCTGGGACTGCCCCAGCATTTT.

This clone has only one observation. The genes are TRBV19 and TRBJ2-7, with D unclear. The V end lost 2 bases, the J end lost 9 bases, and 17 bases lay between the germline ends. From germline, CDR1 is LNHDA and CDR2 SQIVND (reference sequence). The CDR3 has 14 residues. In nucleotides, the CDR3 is TGTGCCAGTAGTATAATCGGGTTTCCAAACGTGCAGTACTTC. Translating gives CASSIIGFPNVQYF.

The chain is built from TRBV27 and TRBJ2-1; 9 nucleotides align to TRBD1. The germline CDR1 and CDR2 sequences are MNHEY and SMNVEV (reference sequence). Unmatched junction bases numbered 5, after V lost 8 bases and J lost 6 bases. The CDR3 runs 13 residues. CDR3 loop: CASSTGGGNEQFF. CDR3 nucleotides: TGTGCCAGCTCGACAGGGGGGGGCAATGAGCAGTTCTTC.

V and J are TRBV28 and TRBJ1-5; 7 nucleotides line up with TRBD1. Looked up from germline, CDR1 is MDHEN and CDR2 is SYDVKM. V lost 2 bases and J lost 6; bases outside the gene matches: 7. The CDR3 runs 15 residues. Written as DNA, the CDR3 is TGTGCCAGCAGTTTAGGGGGACAGCCTCTTCAGCCCCAGCATTTT. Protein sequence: CASSLGGQPLQPQHF.

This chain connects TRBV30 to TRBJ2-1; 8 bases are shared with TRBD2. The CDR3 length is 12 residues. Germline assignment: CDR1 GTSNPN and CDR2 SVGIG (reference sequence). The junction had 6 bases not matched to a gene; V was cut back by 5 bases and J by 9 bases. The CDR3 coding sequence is TGTGCCTGGGGCCGGGAGGGTTTTGAGCAGTTCTTC. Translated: CAWGREGFEQFF.

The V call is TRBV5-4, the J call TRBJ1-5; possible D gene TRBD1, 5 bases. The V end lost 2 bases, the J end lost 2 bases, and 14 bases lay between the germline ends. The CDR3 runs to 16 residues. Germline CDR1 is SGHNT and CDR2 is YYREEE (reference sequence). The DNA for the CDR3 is TGTGCCAGCAGCTTCGAAGGGGAAAATGGCAATCAGCCCCAGCATTTT. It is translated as CASSFEGENGNQPQHF.

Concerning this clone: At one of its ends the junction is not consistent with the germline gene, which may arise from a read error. CDR3 region: CASSLVAGTGRSNYGYTF. The CDR3 DNA reads TGTGCTAGCAGCTTAGTTGCCGGGACAGGGAGAAGTAACTATGGCTACACCTTC. V and J are TRBV7-7 and TRBJ1-2; 9 nucleotides align to TRBD1. Germline CDR1 and CDR2: SSHAT and FNYEAQ (reference sequence). This CDR3 region has 18 residues.

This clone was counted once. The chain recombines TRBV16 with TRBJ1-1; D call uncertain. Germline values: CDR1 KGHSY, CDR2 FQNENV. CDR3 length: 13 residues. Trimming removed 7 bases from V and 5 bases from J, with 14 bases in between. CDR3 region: CASTPFPGTEAFF. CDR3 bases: TGTGCCAGCACCCCGTTCCCGGGTACTGAAGCTTTCTTT.

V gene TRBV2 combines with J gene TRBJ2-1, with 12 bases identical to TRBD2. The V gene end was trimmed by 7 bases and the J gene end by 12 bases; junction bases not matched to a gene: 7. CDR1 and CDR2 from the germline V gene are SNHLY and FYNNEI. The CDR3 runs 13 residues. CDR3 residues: CASIVASGGAQFF. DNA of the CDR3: TGTGCCAGCATCGTGGCTAGCGGGGGGGCGCAGTTCTTC.

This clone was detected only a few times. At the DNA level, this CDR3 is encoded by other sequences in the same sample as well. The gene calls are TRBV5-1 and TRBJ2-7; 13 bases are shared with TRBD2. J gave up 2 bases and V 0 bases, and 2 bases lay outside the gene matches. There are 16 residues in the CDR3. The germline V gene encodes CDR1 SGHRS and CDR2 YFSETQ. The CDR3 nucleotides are TGCGCCAGCAGCTTGGGAGGGACTAGCGGGACCTACGAGCAGTACTTC. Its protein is CASSLGGTSGTYEQYF. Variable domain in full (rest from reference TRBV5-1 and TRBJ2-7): KAGVTQTPRYLIKTRGQQVTLSCSPISGHRSVSWYQQTPGQGLQFLFEYFSETQRNKGNFPGRFSGRQFSNSRSEMNVSTLELGDSALYLCASSLGGTSGTYEQYFGPGTRLTVT.

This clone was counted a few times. This CDR3 is CASGKDRNTEAFF. DNA of the CDR3: TGTGCCAGCGGAAAGGACAGAAACACTGAAGCTTTCTTT. The J gene is TRBJ1-1, the V gene TRBV11-3; TRBD1 is a possible D gene (6 bases). CDR1 is SGHNT, CDR2 YENEEA, per germline. CDR3 length equals 13 residues. Trimming shortened V by 8 bases and J by 2 bases, and 12 bases separated the two germline ends.

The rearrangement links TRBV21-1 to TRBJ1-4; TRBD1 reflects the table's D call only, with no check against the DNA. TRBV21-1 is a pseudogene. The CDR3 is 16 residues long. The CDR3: CAGIGSGGGGNEKLFF. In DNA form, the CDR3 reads TGTGCCGGAATAGGTTCAGGGGGCGGAGGTAATGAAAAACTGTTTTTT.

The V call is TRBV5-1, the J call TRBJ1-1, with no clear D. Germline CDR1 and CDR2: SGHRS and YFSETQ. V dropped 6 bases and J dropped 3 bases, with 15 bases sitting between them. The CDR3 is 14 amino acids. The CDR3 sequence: CASTLQPGDTEAFF. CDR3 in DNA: TGCGCCAGCACTTTACAGCCCGGGGACACTGAAGCTTTCTTT.

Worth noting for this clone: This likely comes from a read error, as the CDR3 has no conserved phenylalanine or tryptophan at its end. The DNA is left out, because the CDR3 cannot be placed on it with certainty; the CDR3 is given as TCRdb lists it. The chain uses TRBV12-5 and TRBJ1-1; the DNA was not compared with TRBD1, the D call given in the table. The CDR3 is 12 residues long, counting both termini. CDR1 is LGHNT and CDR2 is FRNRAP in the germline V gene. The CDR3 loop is CASGSPGQGCKI.

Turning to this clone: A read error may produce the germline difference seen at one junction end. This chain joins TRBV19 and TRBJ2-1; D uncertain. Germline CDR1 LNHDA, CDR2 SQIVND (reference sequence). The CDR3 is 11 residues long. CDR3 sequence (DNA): TGTGCCAGCACAAATGACAATGAGCAATTCTTC. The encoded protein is CASTNDNEQFF.

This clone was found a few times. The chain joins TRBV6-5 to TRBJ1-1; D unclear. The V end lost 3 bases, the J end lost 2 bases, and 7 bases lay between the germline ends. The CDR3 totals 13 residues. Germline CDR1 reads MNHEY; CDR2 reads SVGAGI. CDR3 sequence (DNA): TGTGCCAGCAGTTATAACAGTAACACTGAAGCTTTCTTT. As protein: CASSYNSNTEAFF.